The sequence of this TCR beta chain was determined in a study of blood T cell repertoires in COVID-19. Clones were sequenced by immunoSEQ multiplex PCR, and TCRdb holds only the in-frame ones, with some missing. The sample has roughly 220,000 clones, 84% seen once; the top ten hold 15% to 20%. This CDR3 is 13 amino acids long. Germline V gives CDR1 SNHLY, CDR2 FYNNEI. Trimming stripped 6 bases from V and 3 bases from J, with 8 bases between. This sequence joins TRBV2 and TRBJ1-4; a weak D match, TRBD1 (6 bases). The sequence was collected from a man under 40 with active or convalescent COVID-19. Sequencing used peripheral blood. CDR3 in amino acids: CASRDSSNEKLFF. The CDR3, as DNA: TGTGCCAGCAGGGACAGCTCTAATGAAAAACTGTTTTTT.